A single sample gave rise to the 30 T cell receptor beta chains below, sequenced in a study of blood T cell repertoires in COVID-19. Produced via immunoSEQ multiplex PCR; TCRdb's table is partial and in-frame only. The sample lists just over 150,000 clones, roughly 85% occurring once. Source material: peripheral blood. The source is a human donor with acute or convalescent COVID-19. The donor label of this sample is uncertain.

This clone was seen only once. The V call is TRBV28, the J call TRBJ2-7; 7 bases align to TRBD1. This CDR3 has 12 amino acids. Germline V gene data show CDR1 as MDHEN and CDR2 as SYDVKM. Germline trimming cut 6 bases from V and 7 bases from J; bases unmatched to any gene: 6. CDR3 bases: TGTGCCAGCAGATTAAACAGGGGTGAGCAGTACTTC. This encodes CASRLNRGEQYF.

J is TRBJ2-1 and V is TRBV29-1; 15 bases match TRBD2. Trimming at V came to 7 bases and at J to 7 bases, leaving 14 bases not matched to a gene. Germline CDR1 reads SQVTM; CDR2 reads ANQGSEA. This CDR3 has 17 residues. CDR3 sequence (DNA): TGCAGCGGCGTCCCGGGACTAGCGGGGGGTGTATCAAATGAGCAGTTCTTC. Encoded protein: CSGVPGLAGGVSNEQFF.

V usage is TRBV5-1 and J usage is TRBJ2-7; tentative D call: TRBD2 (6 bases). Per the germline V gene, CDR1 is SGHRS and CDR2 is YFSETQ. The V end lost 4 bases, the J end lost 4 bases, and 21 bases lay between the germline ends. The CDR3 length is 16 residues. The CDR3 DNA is TGCGCCAGCAGCAGGGGAGGACGGTCCGGTGAGTACGAGCAGTACTTC. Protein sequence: CASSRGGRSGEYEQYF.

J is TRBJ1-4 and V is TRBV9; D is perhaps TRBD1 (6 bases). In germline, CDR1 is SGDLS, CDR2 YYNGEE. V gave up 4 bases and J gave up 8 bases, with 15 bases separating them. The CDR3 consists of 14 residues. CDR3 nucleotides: TGTGCCAGCAGCCCCGGGACAATCCGGGAAAAACTGTTTTTT. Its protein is CASSPGTIREKLFF.

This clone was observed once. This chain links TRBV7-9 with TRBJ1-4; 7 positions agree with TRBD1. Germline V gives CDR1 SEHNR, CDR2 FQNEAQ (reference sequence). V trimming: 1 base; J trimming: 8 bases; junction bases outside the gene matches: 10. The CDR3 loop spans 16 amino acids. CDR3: CASSLGRDSVREKLFF. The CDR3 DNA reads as TGTGCCAGCAGCTTAGGCCGGGACAGCGTACGCGAAAAACTGTTTTTT.

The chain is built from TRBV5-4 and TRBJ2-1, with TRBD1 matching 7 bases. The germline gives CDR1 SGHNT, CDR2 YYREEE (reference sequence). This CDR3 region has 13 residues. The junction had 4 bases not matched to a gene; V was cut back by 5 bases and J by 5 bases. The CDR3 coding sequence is TGTGCCAGCAGAGGGACAGCTAACAATGAGCAGTTCTTC. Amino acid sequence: CASRGTANNEQFF.

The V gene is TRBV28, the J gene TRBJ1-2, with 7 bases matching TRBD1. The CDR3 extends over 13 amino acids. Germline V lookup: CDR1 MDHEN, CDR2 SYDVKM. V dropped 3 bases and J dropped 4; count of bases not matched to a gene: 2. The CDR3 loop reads CASSLTGLYGYTF. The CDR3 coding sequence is TGTGCCAGCAGTTTGACAGGGCTCTATGGCTACACCTTC.

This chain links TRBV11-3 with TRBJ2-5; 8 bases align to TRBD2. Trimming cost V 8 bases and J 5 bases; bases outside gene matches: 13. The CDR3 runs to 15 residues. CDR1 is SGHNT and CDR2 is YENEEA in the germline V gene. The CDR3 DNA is TGTGCCAGCTCCCTCCGGGGGGGGGCTCGGGAGACCCAGTACTTC. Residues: CASSLRGGARETQYF.

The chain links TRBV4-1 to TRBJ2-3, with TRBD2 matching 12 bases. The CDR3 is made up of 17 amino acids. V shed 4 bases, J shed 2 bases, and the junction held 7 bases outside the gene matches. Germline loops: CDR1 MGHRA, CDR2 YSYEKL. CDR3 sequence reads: CASSRRLAGDPTDTQYF. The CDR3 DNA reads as TGCGCCAGCAGCCGCAGACTAGCGGGGGACCCCACAGATACGCAGTATTTT.

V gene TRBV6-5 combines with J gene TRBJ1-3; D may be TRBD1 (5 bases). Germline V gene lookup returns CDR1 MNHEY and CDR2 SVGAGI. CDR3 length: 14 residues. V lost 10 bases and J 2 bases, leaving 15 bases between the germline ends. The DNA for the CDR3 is TGTGCCACCACGACAGCACAAACTGGAAACACCATATATTTT. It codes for CATTTAQTGNTIYF.

The CDR3 sequence: CASRLGQYYGYTF. Written as DNA, the CDR3 is TGTGCCAGCAGACTGGGACAGTATTATGGCTACACCTTC. V gene TRBV27 combines with J gene TRBJ1-2; 7 nucleotides line up with TRBD1. CDR1 is MNHEY, CDR2 SMNVEV, per germline (reference sequence). Unmatched junction bases numbered 6, after V lost 6 bases and J lost 5 bases. There are 13 residues in the CDR3.

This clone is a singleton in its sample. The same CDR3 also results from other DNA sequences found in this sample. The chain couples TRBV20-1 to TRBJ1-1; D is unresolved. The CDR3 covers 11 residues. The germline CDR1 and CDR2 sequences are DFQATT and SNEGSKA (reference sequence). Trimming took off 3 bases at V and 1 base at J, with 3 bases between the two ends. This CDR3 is CSASRNTEAFF. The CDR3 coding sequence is TGCAGTGCTAGTCGGAACACTGAAGCTTTCTTT.

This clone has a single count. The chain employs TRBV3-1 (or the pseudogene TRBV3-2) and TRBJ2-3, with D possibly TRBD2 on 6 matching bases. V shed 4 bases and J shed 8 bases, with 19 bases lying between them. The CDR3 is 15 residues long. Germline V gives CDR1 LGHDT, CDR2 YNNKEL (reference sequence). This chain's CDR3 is CASSRPAGVGGTQYF. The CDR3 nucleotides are TGTGCCAGCAGCCGCCCCGCTGGGGTGGGGGGTACGCAGTATTTT.

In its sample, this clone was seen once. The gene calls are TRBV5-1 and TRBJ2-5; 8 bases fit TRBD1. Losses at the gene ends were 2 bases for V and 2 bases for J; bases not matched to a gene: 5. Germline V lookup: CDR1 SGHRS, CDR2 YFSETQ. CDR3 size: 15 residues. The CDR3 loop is CASSFRTGRQETQYF. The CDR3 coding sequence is TGCGCCAGCAGCTTCCGGACAGGGAGGCAAGAGACCCAGTACTTC.

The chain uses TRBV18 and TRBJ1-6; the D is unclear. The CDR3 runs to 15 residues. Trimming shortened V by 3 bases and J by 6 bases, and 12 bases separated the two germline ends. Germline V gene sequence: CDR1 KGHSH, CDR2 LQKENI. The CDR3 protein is CASSPHEAVNSPLHF. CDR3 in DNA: TGTGCCAGCTCACCTCACGAGGCCGTTAATTCACCCCTCCACTTT.

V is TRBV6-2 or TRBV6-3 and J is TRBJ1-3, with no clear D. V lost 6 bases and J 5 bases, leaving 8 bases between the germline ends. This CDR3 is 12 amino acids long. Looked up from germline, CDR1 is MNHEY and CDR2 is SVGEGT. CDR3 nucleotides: TGTGCCAGCAGCCGAAGCAGAAACACCATATATTTT. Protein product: CASSRSRNTIYF.

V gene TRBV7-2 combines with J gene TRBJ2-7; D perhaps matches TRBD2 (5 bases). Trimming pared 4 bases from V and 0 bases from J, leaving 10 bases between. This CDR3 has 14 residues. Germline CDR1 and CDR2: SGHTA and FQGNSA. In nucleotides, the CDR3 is TGTGCCAGCAGCTCGGGGTCAAGCTCCTACGAGCAGTACTTC. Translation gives CASSSGSSSYEQYF.

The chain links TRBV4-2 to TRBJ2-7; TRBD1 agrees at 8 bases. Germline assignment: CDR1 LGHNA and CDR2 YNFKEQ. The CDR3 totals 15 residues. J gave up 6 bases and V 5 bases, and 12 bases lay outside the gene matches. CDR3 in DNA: TGTGCCAGCAGCTCCCGGAGCGGACAGGGACGCGAGCAGTACTTC. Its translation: CASSSRSGQGREQYF.

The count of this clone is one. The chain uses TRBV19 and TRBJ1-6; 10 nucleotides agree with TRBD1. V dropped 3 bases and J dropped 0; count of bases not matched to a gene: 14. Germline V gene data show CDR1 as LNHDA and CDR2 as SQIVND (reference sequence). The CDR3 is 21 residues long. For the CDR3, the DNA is TGTGCCAGTAGTATCCGAGTATGGCGGACAGGGGGAAGCTCCTATAATTCACCCCTCCACTTT. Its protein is CASSIRVWRTGGSSYNSPLHF. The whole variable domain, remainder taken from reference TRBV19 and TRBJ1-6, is DGGITQSPKYLFRKEGQNVTLSCEQNLNHDAMYWYRQDPGQGLRLIYYSQIVNDFQKGDIAEGYSVSREKKESFPLTVTSAQKNPTAFYLCASSIRVWRTGGSSYNSPLHFGNGTRLTVT.

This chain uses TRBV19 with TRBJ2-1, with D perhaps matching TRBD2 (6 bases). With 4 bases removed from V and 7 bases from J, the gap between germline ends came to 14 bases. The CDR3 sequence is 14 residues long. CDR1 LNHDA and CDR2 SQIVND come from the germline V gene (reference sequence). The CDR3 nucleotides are TGTGCCAGTAGTAGTCGACTAGTTTCTAATGAGCAGTTCTTC. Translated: CASSSRLVSNEQFF.

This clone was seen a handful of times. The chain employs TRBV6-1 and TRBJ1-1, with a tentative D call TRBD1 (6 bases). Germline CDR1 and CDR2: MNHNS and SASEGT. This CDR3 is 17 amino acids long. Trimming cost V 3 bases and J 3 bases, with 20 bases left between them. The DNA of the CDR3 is TGTGCCAGCAGTGAGAACAGGGTGGATGCGGTGGACACTGAAGCTTTCTTT. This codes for CASSENRVDAVDTEAFF.

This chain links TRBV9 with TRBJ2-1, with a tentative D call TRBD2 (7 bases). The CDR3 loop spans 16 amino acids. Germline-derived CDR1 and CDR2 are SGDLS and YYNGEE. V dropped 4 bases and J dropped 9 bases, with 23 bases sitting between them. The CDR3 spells CASSLRGRVEGGEQFF. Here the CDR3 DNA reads TGTGCCAGCAGCTTGAGAGGGAGGGTAGAAGGGGGTGAGCAGTTCTTC.

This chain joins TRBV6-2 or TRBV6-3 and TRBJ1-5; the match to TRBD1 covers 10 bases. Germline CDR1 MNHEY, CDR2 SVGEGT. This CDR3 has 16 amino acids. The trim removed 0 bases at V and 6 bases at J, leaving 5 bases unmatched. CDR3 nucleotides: TGTGCCAGCAGTTACTCGACAGGGGGCCGGGGTCAGCCCCAGCATTTT. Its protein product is CASSYSTGGRGQPQHF.

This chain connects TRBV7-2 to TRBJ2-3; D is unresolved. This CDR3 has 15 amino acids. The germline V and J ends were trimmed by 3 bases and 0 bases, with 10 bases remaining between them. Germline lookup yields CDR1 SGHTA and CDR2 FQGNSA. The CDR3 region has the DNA TGTGCCAGCAGCTTGGGCAGATCTAGCACAGATACGCAGTATTTT. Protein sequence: CASSLGRSSTDTQYF.

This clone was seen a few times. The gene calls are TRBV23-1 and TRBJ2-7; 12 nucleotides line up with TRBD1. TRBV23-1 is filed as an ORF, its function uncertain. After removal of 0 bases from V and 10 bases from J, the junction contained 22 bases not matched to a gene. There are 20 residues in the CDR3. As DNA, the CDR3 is TGCGCCAGCAGTCAATCCCGGAGGCCTGTTCCGGGACAGGGGGCGCGGAAACAGTACTTC. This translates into CASSQSRRPVPGQGARKQYF.

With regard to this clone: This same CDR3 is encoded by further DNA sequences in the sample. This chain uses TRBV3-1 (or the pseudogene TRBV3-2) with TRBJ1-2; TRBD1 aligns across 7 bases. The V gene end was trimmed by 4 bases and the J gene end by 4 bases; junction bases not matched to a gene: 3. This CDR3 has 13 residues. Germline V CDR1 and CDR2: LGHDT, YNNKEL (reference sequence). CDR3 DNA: TGTGCCAGCAGCCGGGACAGCTTCTATGGCTACACCTTC. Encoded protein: CASSRDSFYGYTF.

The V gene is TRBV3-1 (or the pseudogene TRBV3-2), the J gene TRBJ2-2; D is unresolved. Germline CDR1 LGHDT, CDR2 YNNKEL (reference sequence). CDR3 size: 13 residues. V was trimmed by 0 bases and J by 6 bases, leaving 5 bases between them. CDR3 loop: CASSQEVAGELFF. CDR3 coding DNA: TGTGCCAGCAGCCAAGAAGTAGCCGGGGAGCTGTTTTTT.

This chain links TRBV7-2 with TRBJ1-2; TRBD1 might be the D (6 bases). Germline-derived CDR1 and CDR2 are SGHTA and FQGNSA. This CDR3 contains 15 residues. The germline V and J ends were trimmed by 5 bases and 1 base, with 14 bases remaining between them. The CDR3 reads CASSPAGGHNYGYTF. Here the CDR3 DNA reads TGTGCCAGCAGCCCGGCGGGGGGGCATAACTATGGCTACACCTTC.

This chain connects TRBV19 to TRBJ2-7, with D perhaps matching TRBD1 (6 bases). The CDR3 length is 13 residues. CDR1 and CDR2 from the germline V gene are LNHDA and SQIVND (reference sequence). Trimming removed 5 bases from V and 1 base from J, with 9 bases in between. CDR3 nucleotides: TGTGCCAGTAGTGGGACACAATCCTACGAGCAGTACTTC. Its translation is CASSGTQSYEQYF.

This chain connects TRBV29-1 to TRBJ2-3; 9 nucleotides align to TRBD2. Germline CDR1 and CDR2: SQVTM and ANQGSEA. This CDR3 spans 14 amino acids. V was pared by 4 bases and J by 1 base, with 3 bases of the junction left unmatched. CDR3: CSVGRGGGTDTQYF. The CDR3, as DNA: TGCAGCGTTGGACGCGGGGGGGGCACAGATACGCAGTATTTT.